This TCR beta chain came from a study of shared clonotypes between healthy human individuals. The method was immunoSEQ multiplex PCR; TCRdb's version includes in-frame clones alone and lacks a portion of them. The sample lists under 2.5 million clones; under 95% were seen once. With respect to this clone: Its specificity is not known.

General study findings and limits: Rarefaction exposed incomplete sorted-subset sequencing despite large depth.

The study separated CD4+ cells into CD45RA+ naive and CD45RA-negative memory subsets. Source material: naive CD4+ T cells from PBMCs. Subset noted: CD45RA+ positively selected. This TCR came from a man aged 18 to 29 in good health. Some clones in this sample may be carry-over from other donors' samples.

CDR3 amino acids: CASSLRGLTEAFF. CDR3 DNA sequence: TGTGCCAGCAGCCTCAGGGGGCTCACTGAAGCTTTCTTT. The chain carries TRBV6-5 and TRBJ1-1; 8 bases map to TRBD1. After removal of 6 bases from V and 4 bases from J, the junction contained 4 bases not matched to a gene. This CDR3 contains 13 residues. Germline values: CDR1 MNHEY, CDR2 SVGAGI.